Following are 8 T cell receptor beta chains from one sample sequenced in a study of blood T cell repertoires in COVID-19. Profiled with immunoSEQ multiplex PCR; TCRdb holds only in-frame clones, not every one. The sample has about 170,000 clones, 84% seen once; the top ten hold roughly 15%. Sequences were obtained from peripheral blood. The receptors come from a woman in her 70s with COVID-19, enrolled during active disease.

As to this clone: The sample has other DNA sequences that encode this CDR3 too. This chain uses TRBV6-4 with TRBJ2-3; 12 bases align to TRBD2. The germline V gene encodes CDR1 MRHNA and CDR2 SNTAGT. V dropped 3 bases and J dropped 0; count of bases not matched to a gene: 1. This CDR3 region has 16 residues. The CDR3: CASSETSGGSTDTQYF. CDR3 bases: TGTGCCAGCAGTGAGACTAGCGGGGGAAGCACAGATACGCAGTATTTT.

This chain joins TRBV5-1 and TRBJ2-2; perhaps TRBD1 as D (5 bases). Per the germline V gene, CDR1 is SGHRS and CDR2 is YFSETQ. V shed 1 base and J shed 6 bases, with 22 bases lying between them. CDR3 length: 18 residues. Here the CDR3 reads CASSLIPRTRFTAGELFF. CDR3 coding DNA: TGCGCCAGCAGCTTGATACCCAGGACACGTTTTACCGCCGGGGAGCTGTTTTTT.

The chain uses TRBV30 and TRBJ2-6; D call uncertain. V dropped 2 bases and J dropped 0 bases, with 5 bases sitting between them. The CDR3 contains 14 residues. The V gene's germline CDR1 is GTSNPN and CDR2 SVGIG (reference sequence). CDR3 sequence reads: CAWSRSSGANVLTF. The CDR3 DNA follows: TGTGCCTGGAGTCGGTCCTCTGGGGCCAACGTCCTGACTTTC.

The J gene is TRBJ1-2, the V gene TRBV3-1 (or the pseudogene TRBV3-2), with D uncertain. V lost 1 base, J lost 7 bases, and 10 bases lay in between. Germline lookup yields CDR1 LGHDT and CDR2 YNNKEL (reference sequence). The CDR3 is made up of 13 amino acids. This CDR3 is CASSQGPSGGYTF. As DNA, the CDR3 is TGTGCCAGCAGCCAAGGCCCCTCGGGTGGCTACACCTTC.

The genes are TRBV5-8 and TRBJ2-2; weak D call: TRBD1 (7 bases). The germline CDR1 and CDR2 sequences are SGHTS and YDEGEE. The CDR3 runs to 16 residues. V was shortened by 1 base and J by 5 bases, with 15 bases between the two germline ends. The CDR3 reads CASSLFRGVDTGELFF. The DNA of the CDR3 is TGTGCCAGCAGCTTGTTCAGGGGGGTCGATACCGGGGAGCTGTTTTTT.

The CDR3 protein is CASSRGSGANVLTF. CDR3 in DNA: TGTGCCAGCAGCCGGGGCTCTGGGGCCAACGTCCTGACTTTC. J is TRBJ2-6 and V is TRBV27, with D possibly matching TRBD2 (5 bases). Germline-derived CDR1 and CDR2 are MNHEY and SMNVEV (reference sequence). V was trimmed by 6 bases and J by 0 bases, leaving 6 bases between them. This CDR3 has 14 residues.

The chain is built from TRBV3-1 (or the pseudogene TRBV3-2) and TRBJ2-5; no definite D call. The CDR3 loop spans 13 amino acids. Deletions cut 4 bases from V and 9 bases from J, with 15 bases between. CDR1 is LGHDT and CDR2 is YNNKEL in the germline V gene (reference sequence). CDR3 in DNA: TGTGCCAGCAGCCCCGGTCCGATGGAGCCCCAGTACTTC. Protein sequence: CASSPGPMEPQYF.

This clone was found many times. The CDR3 sequence is CASSRDWGNEKLFF. CDR3 bases: TGTGCCAGCAGCCGGGACTGGGGAAATGAAAAACTGTTTTTT. The chain links TRBV28 to TRBJ1-4; the D gene is possibly TRBD1 (5 bases). The V end lost 6 bases, the J end lost 5 bases, and 13 bases lay between the germline ends. Germline CDR1 MDHEN, CDR2 SYDVKM. The CDR3 has 14 residues. The full variable domain, in which reference TRBV28 and TRBJ1-4 provide the parts outside the CDR3, is DVKVTQSSRYLVKRTGEKVFLECVQDMDHENMFWYRQDPGLGLRLIYFSYDVKMKEKGDIPEGYSVSREKKERFSLILESASTNQTSMYLCASSRDWGNEKLFFGSGTQLSVL.